The following is a T cell receptor (beta chain) sequence with its context. The data were taken from a study of blood T cell repertoires in COVID-19. The repertoire was sequenced with immunoSEQ multiplex PCR; TCRdb's copy has only in-frame clones and lacks some. The data contain 250,000 or so clones, roughly 85% of them singletons. Those who participated ranged in age from 18 to 89 years and resided in around 22 US areas. Clinical histories supplied by participants themselves formed the basis of cohort assignment. Those designated as exposed participants met a COVID-19 case within 2 weeks before study entry. V shed 3 bases and J 4 bases; nucleotides not matched to a gene: 7. Germline V lookup: CDR1 WSHSY, CDR2 SAAADI. The CDR3 covers 16 residues.

This chain links TRBV10-2 with TRBJ1-1; TRBD1 matches at 11 bases. The sequence came from a middle-aged woman who had been exposed to COVID-19. The sequencing input was PBMCs or T cells enriched from blood (not recorded which). The CDR3, as DNA: TGCGCCAGCAGTGAAGGGACAGGGGGGGTGAGCACTGAAGCTTTCTTT. It encodes CASSEGTGGVSTEAFF.